This is a list of T cell receptor beta chains from one sample in a study of blood T cells in healthy people across ages. Each CDR3 protein is one row after TCRdb ran MiXCR on the 5' RACE reads. The sample lists about 1.5 million distinct CDR3 sequences, around 40% occurring once. Sequencing input: blood. All receptors come from a woman younger than 30 in good health. Both conserved end residues are part of each CDR3. A D gene is named only where the DNA matches it firmly. Expanded clones get a size class; other rows say once, few or many, or leave the size out.

>TRBJ2-7|.|few|TRBV24-1
CASPRERYEQYF
TGTGCCAGCCCAAGGGAGCGCTACGAGCAGTACTTC
>TRBJ1-5|TRBD1|few|TRBV6-2/TRBV6-3
CASIGTVPNQPQHF
TGTGCCAGCATTGGGACAGTGCCAAATCAGCCCCAGCATTTT
>TRBJ2-5|.|.|TRBV25-1
CASGVFGGRETQYF
TGTGCCAGCGGGGTTTTTGGGGGAAGGGAGACCCAGTACTTC
>TRBJ1-4|.|.|TRBV2
CASKEARFDEKLFF
TGTGCCAGCAAGGAGGCCAGATTCGATGAAAAACTGTTTTTT
>TRBJ1-5|.|once|TRBV6-6
CATSFRGWDQPQHF
TGTGCCACCTCTTTTAGGGGCTGGGATCAGCCCCAGCATTTT
>TRBJ1-5|.|few|TRBV27
CASSQGNGNQPQHF
TGTGCCAGCAGTCAGGGGAACGGCAATCAGCCCCAGCATTTT
>TRBJ1-3|.|.|TRBV4-3
CASSQDRPGNTIYF
TGCGCCAGCAGCCAAGACAGACCTGGAAACACCATATATTTT
>TRBJ1-4|.|many|TRBV25-1
CASSEKGGATNEKLFF
TGTGCCAGCAGTGAGAAGGGGGGCGCAACTAATGAAAAACTGTTTTTT
>TRBJ2-5|.|few|TRBV13
CASSLGGPLKYF
TGTGCCAGCAGCTTAGGGGGCCCCCTCAAGTACTTC
>TRBJ2-1|TRBD2|few|TRBV2
CASTLAASSYNEQFF
TGTGCCAGCACTCTAGCGGCTTCTTCCTACAATGAGCAGTTCTTC
>TRBJ2-3|.|.|TRBV7-2
CASNALLSGDAYF
TGTGCCAGCAATGCGTTGTTGTCGGGAGACGCGTATTTT
>TRBJ2-7|.|.|TRBV7-2
CASSLVHTSLYEQYF
TGTGCCAGCAGCTTAGTACACACGTCGCTCTACGAGCAGTACTTC
>TRBJ2-5|TRBD1|once|TRBV7-2
CASSFPDRGRFEQYF
TGTGCCAGCAGCTTTCCCGATAGGGGGCGGTTTGAGCAGTACTTC
>TRBJ2-7|.|.|TRBV7-8
CASSLAESEQYF
TGTGCCAGCAGCTTAGCGGAGAGCGAGCAGTACTTC
>TRBJ1-4|.|few|TRBV4-3
CASSQNVIATNEKLFF
TGCGCCAGCAGCCAGAACGTTATCGCAACTAATGAAAAACTGTTTTTT
>TRBJ2-5|.|.|TRBV5-5
CASSLGEFQETQYF
TGTGCCAGCAGCTTAGGAGAATTCCAAGAGACCCAGTACTTC
>TRBJ2-5|TRBD2|.|TRBV28
CASSAGLSSNEQYF
TGTGCCAGCTCCGCGGGACTATCTTCCAATGAGCAGTACTTC
>TRBJ1-1|.|.|TRBV20-1
CSARARTRTEAFF
TGCAGTGCTAGAGCCCGAACCCGCACTGAAGCTTTCTTT
>TRBJ1-1|.|.|TRBV27
CASNPAGLNTEAFF
TGTGCCAGCAACCCGGCAGGGCTGAACACTGAAGCTTTCTTT
>TRBJ1-3|.|few|TRBV20-1
CSARAAGNTIYF
TGCAGTGCTAGAGCCGCTGGAAACACCATATATTTT
>TRBJ1-1|TRBD1|.|TRBV7-2
CASRTRQGGTEAFF
TGTGCCAGCAGAACCCGACAGGGGGGCACTGAAGCTTTCTTT
>TRBJ2-3|.|.|TRBV7-9
CASSLGYTGRRITDTQYF
TGTGCCAGCAGCTTAGGATACACAGGCCGGCGAATCACAGATACGCAGTATTTT
>TRBJ2-1|TRBD1|.|TRBV7-3
CASSFRQGSVIEQFF
TGTGCCAGCAGCTTCCGACAGGGATCCGTTATTGAGCAGTTCTTC
>TRBJ2-3|.|.|TRBV7-2
CAGSPENWRARIVDTQYF
TGTGCCGGCAGCCCAGAAAATTGGCGGGCCCGTATAGTAGATACGCAGTATTTT
>TRBJ2-7|.|.|TRBV20-1
CIASSRSYEQYF
TGCATTGCTAGCTCCAGGTCCTACGAGCAGTACTTC
>TRBJ2-6|.|.|TRBV7-2
CASSLVIKGAGANVLTF
TGTGCCAGCAGCTTAGTTATAAAGGGAGCTGGGGCCAACGTCCTGACTTTC